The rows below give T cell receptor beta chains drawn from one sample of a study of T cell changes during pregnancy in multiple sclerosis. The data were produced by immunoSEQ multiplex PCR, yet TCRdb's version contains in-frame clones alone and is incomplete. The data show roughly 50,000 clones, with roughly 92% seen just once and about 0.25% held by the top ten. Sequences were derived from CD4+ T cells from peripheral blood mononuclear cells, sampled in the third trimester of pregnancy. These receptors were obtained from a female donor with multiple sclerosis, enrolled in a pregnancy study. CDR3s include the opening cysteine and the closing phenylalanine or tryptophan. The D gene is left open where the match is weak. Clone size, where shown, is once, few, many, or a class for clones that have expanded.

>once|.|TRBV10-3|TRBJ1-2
TGTGCCATCAGTGAGGGAGATCTCTATGGCTACACCTTC
CAISEGDLYGYTF
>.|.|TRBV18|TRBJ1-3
TGTGCCAGCTCGTCTGGCAATAGAAACACCATATATTTT
CASSSGNRNTIYF
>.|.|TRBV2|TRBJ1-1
TGTGCCATCCCCATTACTGCCGAGAACACTGAAGCTTTCTTT
CAIPITAENTEAFF
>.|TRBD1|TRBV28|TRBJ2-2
TGTGCCAGCAGTCCCCCCCGACAGGGGTCCCCCGGGGAGCTGTTTTTT
CASSPPRQGSPGELFF
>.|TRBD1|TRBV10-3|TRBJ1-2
TGTGCCATCCAAACAGGGGGCTATGGCTACACCTTC
CAIQTGGYGYTF
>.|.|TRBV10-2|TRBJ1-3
TGCGCCAGCACGTACAGTACAGGAAACACCATATATTTT
CASTYSTGNTIYF
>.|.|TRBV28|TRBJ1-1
TGTGCCAGCGGGCCAGATAAAGCTTTCTTT
CASGPDKAFF
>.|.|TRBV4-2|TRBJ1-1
TGTGCCAGCAGCCAAGAAGGGGAGAACACTGAAGCTTTCTTT
CASSQEGENTEAFF
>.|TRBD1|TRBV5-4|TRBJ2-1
TGTGCCAGCAGCTTTATGGGACAGGAGTACAATGAGCAGTTCTTC
CASSFMGQEYNEQFF
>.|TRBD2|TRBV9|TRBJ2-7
TGTGCCAGCAGCGTGGGGTCTAGCGGGAACGAGCAGTACTTC
CASSVGSSGNEQYF
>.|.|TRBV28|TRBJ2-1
TGTGCCAGCAGTTTGTACTCCTACAATGAGCAGTTCTTC
CASSLYSYNEQFF
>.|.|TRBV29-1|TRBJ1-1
TGCAGCGTGTCCAGGGGAGGGGACACTGAAGCTTTCTTT
CSVSRGGDTEAFF
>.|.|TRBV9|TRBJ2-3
TGTGCCAGCAGCGTAGTGTGGACAGCAGATACGCAGTATTTT
CASSVVWTADTQYF
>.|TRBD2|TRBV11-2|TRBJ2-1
TGTGCCAGCAGCCCTAGCGGGCCTTCTAATGAGCAGTTCTTC
CASSPSGPSNEQFF
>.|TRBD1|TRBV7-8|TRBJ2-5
TGTGCCAGCAGCTCGGGACAGAGTTGGGAGACCCAGTACTTC
CASSSGQSWETQYF
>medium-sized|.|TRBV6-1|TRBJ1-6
TGTGCCAGCAGTGAACGAGGCCAGTATCATTCACCCCTCCACTTT
CASSERGQYHSPLHF
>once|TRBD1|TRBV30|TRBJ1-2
TGTGCCTGGAGTCTTGGGACAGGGGGCGCATCCGCCTACACCTTC
CAWSLGTGGASAYTF
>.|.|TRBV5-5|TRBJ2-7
TGTGCCAGCAGGTTACCGAGGGAGCAGTACTTC
CASRLPREQYF
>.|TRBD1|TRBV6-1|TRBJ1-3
TGTGCCAGCAGTCAGGACAGGGGATCGGGCACCATATATTTT
CASSQDRGSGTIYF
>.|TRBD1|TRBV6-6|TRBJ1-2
TGTGCCAGCAGTTACTCGACAGGGCCCTATGGCTACACCTTC
CASSYSTGPYGYTF
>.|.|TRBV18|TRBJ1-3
TGTGCCAGCTCACCCGACGGCATGGGAGCTGGAAACACCATATATTTT
CASSPDGMGAGNTIYF
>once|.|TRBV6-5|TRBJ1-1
TGTGCCAGCAGTCCAACGCCTGACAGTCACACTGAAGCTTTCTTT
CASSPTPDSHTEAFF
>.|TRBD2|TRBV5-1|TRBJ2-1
TGCGCCAGCAGCCCGACGGCGGGAGGCTCCTACAATGAGCAGTTCTTC
CASSPTAGGSYNEQFF
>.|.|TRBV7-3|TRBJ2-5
TGTGCCAGCAGCGAGAGCGGAGAGACCCAGTACTTC
CASSESGETQYF
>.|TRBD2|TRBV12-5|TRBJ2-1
TGTGCTAGTGGTTTGGAGCGGGGGAGTTACAATGAGCAGTTCTTC
CASGLERGSYNEQFF
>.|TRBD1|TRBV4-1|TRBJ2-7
TGCGCCAGCAGCCGGACAGGGGCTCTCTACGAGCAGTACTTC
CASSRTGALYEQYF
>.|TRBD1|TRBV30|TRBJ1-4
TGTGCCTGGGGATCCGGGACAGGGAGAATTGAAAAACTGTTTTTT
CAWGSGTGRIEKLFF
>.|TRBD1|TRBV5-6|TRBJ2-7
TGTGCCAGCAGTCACGCCGGGACAGGGGCCTACGAGCAGTACTTC
CASSHAGTGAYEQYF
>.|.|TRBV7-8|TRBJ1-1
TGTGCCAGCAGCCCTAGGGACTTCCTGAACACTGAAGCTTTCTTT
CASSPRDFLNTEAFF
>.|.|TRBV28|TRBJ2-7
TGTGCCAGCAGTCCGCCGAAGCTTTCCTACGAGCAGTACTTC
CASSPPKLSYEQYF
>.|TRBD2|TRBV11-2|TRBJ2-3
TGTGCCAGCAGCTTAGTGGCGGGAGGACCCACAGATACGCAGTATTTT
CASSLVAGGPTDTQYF
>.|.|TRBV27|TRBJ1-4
TGTGCCAGCAGTTTATGGTCAGGGAATGAAAAACTGTTTTTT
CASSLWSGNEKLFF
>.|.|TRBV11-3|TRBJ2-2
TGTGCCAGCAGCCCGCGGGCCCTGAACACCGGGGAGCTGTTTTTT
CASSPRALNTGELFF
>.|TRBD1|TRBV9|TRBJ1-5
TGTGCCAGCAGTAAAGGGGGCGGTAGCAATCAGCCCCAGCATTTT
CASSKGGGSNQPQHF
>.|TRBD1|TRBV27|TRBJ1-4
TGTGCCAGCAGTAAGGGACAGGGGGCTGGGAAACTGTTTTTT
CASSKGQGAGKLFF
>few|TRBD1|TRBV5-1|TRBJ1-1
TGCGCCAGCAGCTGGACCGACAGGGAGAACACTGAAGCTTTCTTT
CASSWTDRENTEAFF
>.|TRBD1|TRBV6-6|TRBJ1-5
TGTGCCAGCAGGTCTCCCGGGACAGCCAGCAATCAGCCCCAGCATTTT
CASRSPGTASNQPQHF
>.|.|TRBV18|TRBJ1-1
TGTGCCAGCTCACCCAACGGGGGAAACACTGAAGCTTTCTTT
CASSPNGGNTEAFF
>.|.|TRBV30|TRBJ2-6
TGTGCCTGGGGAGTCGGGGGCTCTGGGGCCAACGTCCTGACTTTC
CAWGVGGSGANVLTF
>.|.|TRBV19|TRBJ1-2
TGTGCCAGTAGTATGGGGCAGGGGTATGACTATGGCTACACCTTC
CASSMGQGYDYGYTF
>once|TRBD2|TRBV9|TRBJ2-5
TGTGCCAGCAGCAGGTCCGGGACTAGCATAGGAGAGACCCAGTACTTC
CASSRSGTSIGETQYF
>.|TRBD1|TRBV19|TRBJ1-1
TGTGCCAGTAGTCAGGGGGCTATGAACACTGAAGCTTTCTTT
CASSQGAMNTEAFF
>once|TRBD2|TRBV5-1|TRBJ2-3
TGCGCCAGCAGTCGCAGCGGGGGCTTCGAGGATACGCAGTATTTT
CASSRSGGFEDTQYF
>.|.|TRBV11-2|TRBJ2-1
TGTGCCAGCAGCTCCCGCGCCCGACAGCCTCTCTCCTACAATGAGCAGTTCTTC
CASSSRARQPLSYNEQFF
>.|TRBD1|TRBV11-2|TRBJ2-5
TGTGCCAGCAGCTTAGGATACCTGCCAGGGGGTTTGTGGGAGACCCAGTACTTC
CASSLGYLPGGLWETQYF
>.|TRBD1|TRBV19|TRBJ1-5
TGTGCCAGTAGCAACGGACAGGTACTCAATCAGCCCCAGCATTTT
CASSNGQVLNQPQHF
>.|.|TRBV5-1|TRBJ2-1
TGCGCCAGCAGCTTCACAGCGGGCTTTGACAATGAGCAGTTCTTC
CASSFTAGFDNEQFF
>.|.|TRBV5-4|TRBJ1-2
TGTGCCAGCAGCTTCGGGTCAAGTGGTGGCTACACCTTC
CASSFGSSGGYTF
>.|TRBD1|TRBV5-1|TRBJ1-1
TGCGCCAGCAGCTCCCGGACAGGCCGGAACACTGAAGCTTTCTTT
CASSSRTGRNTEAFF
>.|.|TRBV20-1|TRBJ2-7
TGCAGTGCTAGAGTAGTAGACGAGCAGTACTTC
CSARVVDEQYF
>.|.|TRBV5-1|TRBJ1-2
TGCGCCAGCAGCTTGGAGGCCAGGGCTAACTATGGCTACACCTTC
CASSLEARANYGYTF
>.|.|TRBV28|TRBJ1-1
TGTGCCAGCAGTTTGAATCGGGAAGCTTTCTTT
CASSLNREAFF
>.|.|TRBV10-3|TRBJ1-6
TGTGCCATCAGTTCGACAGACCAAAATTCACCCCTCCACTTT
CAISSTDQNSPLHF
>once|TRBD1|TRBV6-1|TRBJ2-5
TGTGCCAGCAGGCTAACAGGGGGCTGGGAGACCCAGTACTTC
CASRLTGGWETQYF
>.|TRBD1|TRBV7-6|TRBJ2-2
TGTGCCAGCAGCCTCTTTGGACAGGGAAACACCGGGGAGCTGTTTTTT
CASSLFGQGNTGELFF